What follows are 9 T cell receptor beta chains derived from one specimen sequenced in a study of low-dose radiotherapy and immunotherapy resistance in tumors. First-strand cDNA relied on TRAV- and TRBV-specific primers spanning alpha and beta chains. With a constant-region primer and a V-primer adapter, TCRs were subjected to 20 PCR cycles of amplification. TCRdb itself ran the reads through MiXCR, one entry per CDR3 protein. The profile shows around 65,000 distinct CDR3 sequences, more than 25% of them singletons. Described time point: before trial treatment. The sample consisted of PBMCs, taken before treatment. All receptors come from a male donor with rectosigmoid adenocarcinoma.

This clonotype was detected a few times. This chain connects TRBV28 to TRBJ2-1; the D gene is possibly TRBD1 (6 bases). This CDR3 is built from 14 residues. The germline gives CDR1 MDHEN, CDR2 SYDVKM. Trimming removed 7 bases from V and 3 bases from J, with 13 bases in between. The CDR3 sequence is CASNTGTLYNEQFF. The CDR3 DNA reads TGTGCCAGCAACACAGGGACACTCTACAATGAGCAGTTCTTC.

The chain couples TRBV30 to TRBJ1-1; 8 bases are shared with TRBD1. V dropped 3 bases and J dropped 5; count of bases not matched to a gene: 5. The CDR3 runs to 13 residues. The germline gives CDR1 GTSNPN, CDR2 SVGIG (reference sequence). The CDR3 DNA sequence: TGTGCCTGGAGCGGACAGGGAGTTACTGAAGCTTTCTTT. Translated, it gives CAWSGQGVTEAFF.

This clonotype was found many times. This chain links TRBV6-2 or TRBV6-3 with TRBJ1-5; unclear D gene. This CDR3 has 17 residues. Germline V gene data show CDR1 as MNHEY and CDR2 as SVGEGT. The V end was cut by 5 bases, the J end by 2 bases, with 19 bases between. Here the CDR3 DNA reads TGTGCCAGCAGTAGGGCCCGCACCGGGTCCCGCAATCAGCCCCAGCATTTT. It is translated as CASSRARTGSRNQPQHF.

This clonotype occurred many times. The CDR3 DNA reads TGCGCCAGCAGCCAAGATTTGACTAGCGGGAGGAATGAGCAGTTCTTC. It codes for CASSQDLTSGRNEQFF. V usage is TRBV4-3 and J usage is TRBJ2-1, with 13 bases that match TRBD2. The CDR3 consists of 16 residues. Per the germline V gene, CDR1 is LGHNA and CDR2 is YSLEER. The V gene end was trimmed by 0 bases and the J gene end by 7 bases; junction bases not matched to a gene: 3.

This clonotype has a count of ten or more. V gene TRBV3-1 combines with J gene TRBJ2-7; 11 bases fit TRBD1. This CDR3 spans 14 amino acids. With V trimmed by 4 bases and J by 5 bases, 4 bases remained unmatched. Germline V lookup: CDR1 LGHDT, CDR2 YNNKEL (reference sequence). The DNA for the CDR3 is TGTGCCAGCAGCCGCAGGACAGGGGGCGACGAGCAGTACTTC. This sequence encodes CASSRRTGGDEQYF.

This clonotype was counted at least ten times. The chain recombines TRBV28 with TRBJ1-6; D is unclear. V was clipped by 5 bases and J by 7 bases, with 15 bases between them. The CDR3 extends over 15 amino acids. Germline V gene sequence: CDR1 MDHEN, CDR2 SYDVKM. This chain's CDR3 is CASSGYRETNSPLHF. CDR3 DNA sequence: TGTGCCAGCAGTGGATACCGGGAAACCAATTCACCCCTCCACTTT.

This clonotype was detected ten times or more. The rearrangement links TRBV19 to TRBJ2-7; D may correspond to TRBD1 or TRBD2 (5 bases each). Germline CDR1 LNHDA, CDR2 SQIVND (reference sequence). Trimming took 3 bases from V and 4 from J, leaving 19 bases between them. This CDR3 has 16 amino acids. The CDR3 DNA reads TGTGCCAGTAGTATTAGGGACGGCCGTAACGGATACGAGCAGTACTTC. Protein: CASSIRDGRNGYEQYF. Together with reference TRBV19 and TRBJ2-7, the CDR3 gives the full variable domain: DGGITQSPKYLFRKEGQNVTLSCEQNLNHDAMYWYRQDPGQGLRLIYYSQIVNDFQKGDIAEGYSVSREKKESFPLTVTSAQKNPTAFYLCASSIRDGRNGYEQYFGPGTRLTVT.

This clonotype was detected once. A far larger clone is one base from this, pointing to a likely read error. This chain uses TRBV7-9 with TRBJ2-5, with 8 nucleotides matching TRBD1. Germline V gene lookup returns CDR1 SEHNR and CDR2 FQNEAQ (reference sequence). This CDR3 is 15 amino acids long. The CDR3 protein is CANSLRQGAGETQYF. CDR3 nucleotide sequence: TGTGCCAACAGCTTAAGGCAGGGGGCAGGAGAGACCCAGTACTTC.

Points on this clonotype: Only one base separates this from a far larger clonotype, so it likely reflects a read error. The chain uses TRBV4-3 and TRBJ2-7, with unresolved D. The CDR3 spans 15 residues. From germline, CDR1 is LGHNA and CDR2 YSLEER. The V end was cut by 0 bases, the J end by 7 bases, with 16 bases between. CDR3 amino acids: CASSQERNRYNEQYF. CDR3 in DNA: TGCGCCAGCAGCCAAGAACGGAATAGGTACAATGAGCAGTACTTC.